Reported below is one TCR beta chain. The antigen is undetermined. Generated by immunoSEQ multiplex PCR, the TCRdb table keeps only in-frame clones and is missing some. Of some 100,000 clones listed, about 90% were seen once; the top ten hold 3.1%. Trimming cost V 8 bases and J 0 bases, with 8 bases left between them. CDR3 length: 13 amino acids. The sample comes from a study of T cell responses to AZD1222 COVID-19 vaccine. Whole-study results and caveats: The repertoires were collected only after the peak T cell response. Donors in the cohort were predominantly white British and more often female, and clonal diversity was possibly underestimated.

This sample comprised peripheral blood, obtained 28 days after the second AZD1222 dose. This TCR was recovered from an adult who received the AZD1222 COVID-19 vaccine. This chain links TRBV12-3 or TRBV12-4 with TRBJ1-5; D unclear. CDR3: CASCTDSNQPQHF. CDR3 DNA: TGTGCCAGCTGTACAGATAGCAATCAGCCCCAGCATTTT.